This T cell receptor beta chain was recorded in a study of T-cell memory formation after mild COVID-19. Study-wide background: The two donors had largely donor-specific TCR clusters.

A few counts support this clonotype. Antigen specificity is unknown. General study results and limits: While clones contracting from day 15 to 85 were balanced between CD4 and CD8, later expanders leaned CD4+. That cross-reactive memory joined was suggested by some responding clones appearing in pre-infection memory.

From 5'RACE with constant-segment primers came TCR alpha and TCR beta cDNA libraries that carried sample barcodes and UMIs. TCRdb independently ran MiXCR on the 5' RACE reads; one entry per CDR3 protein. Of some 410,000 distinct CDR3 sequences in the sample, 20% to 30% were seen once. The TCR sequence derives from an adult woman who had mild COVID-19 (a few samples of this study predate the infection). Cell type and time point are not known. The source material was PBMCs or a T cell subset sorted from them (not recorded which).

The DNA of the CDR3 is TGCGCCAGCAGGGATAGGGGGCGATCCCACTACGAGCAGTACTTC. Its protein is CASRDRGRSHYEQYF. The rearrangement uses TRBV5-1 and TRBJ2-7; 7 nucleotides line up with TRBD1. The CDR3 extends over 15 amino acids. CDR1 and CDR2 from the germline V gene are SGHRS and YFSETQ. The trim removed 5 bases at V and 3 bases at J, leaving 11 bases unmatched.